This T cell receptor beta chain was profiled in a study of T cells in Graves' hyperthyroidism and ophthalmopathy. This clonotype was seen at least ten times. Its antigen is unidentified. Whole-study results and caveats: Most clonotypes expanded in the thyroid (above 0.001) were also present in blood.

Amplification of TCR beta CDR3 regions used RNA as the template. The primer set for the first-round RT-PCR of the TCR CDR3 was HTBI. TCRdb re-analysed the multiplex PCR reads in MiXCR, keeping a single row per CDR3 protein. Of around 380,000 distinct CDR3 sequences in the sample, 13% were seen once. Germline CDR1 reads MDHEN; CDR2 reads SYDVKM. V dropped 11 bases and J dropped 13; count of bases not matched to a gene: 12. The CDR3 runs to 14 residues. The material sequenced was blood. This sequence joins TRBV28 and TRBJ2-1, with 15 nucleotides matching TRBD2. This receptor was obtained from a man aged 25-45 years with Graves' hyperthyroidism that later progressed to Graves' ophthalmopathy. This chain's CDR3 is CAVNLGTSGGFQFF. CDR3 nucleotides: TGTGCCGTAAACCTCGGGACTAGCGGGGGGTTTCAGTTCTTC. Drawing the rest from reference TRBV28 and TRBJ2-1, the complete variable domain is DVKVTQSSRYLVKRTGEKVFLECVQDMDHENMFWYRQDPGLGLRLIYFSYDVKMKEKGDIPEGYSVSREKKERFSLILESASTNQTSMYLCAVNLGTSGGFQFFGPGTRLTVL.